This TCR beta chain was sequenced for a study of T cells in Graves' hyperthyroidism and ophthalmopathy (dated by TCRdb to about 2019). Study-level background: Peripheral blood was sampled at the time of initial diagnosis, prior to any treatment. To identify TCR V-J signatures that set the groups apart, the researchers used a discovery cohort of about a hundred patients, made up of some 41 with Graves' ophthalmopathy and some 55 with stable Graves' hyperthyroidism. Whether ophthalmopathy could be predicted prospectively was tested in an independent validation cohort made up of fewer than 20 hyperthyroidism patients plus 17 patients who later progressed to ophthalmopathy. For training and testing, the 100 or so patients in the discovery cohort were randomly divided in a 7:3 ratio. Thyroid tissue and blood T-cell repertoires from six Graves' hyperthyroidism patients were also compared in the study. Once sampling was done, hyperthyroidism patients were given methimazole at a starting dose of 30 mg daily, whereas ophthalmopathy patients were given high-dose intravenous methylprednisolone. The paper reports TCR Vbeta CDR3 sequencing of fewer than 150 peripheral blood samples: some 44 ophthalmopathy, about 75 hyperthyroidism and around 17 progressor patients.

Of note for this clonotype: The target of this receptor is not known. No base qualities exist here, and no much larger clone lies one base off it.

In the ophthalmopathy patients, disease was moderately to severely active, with a Clinical Activity Score of 3 or more, a NOSPECS grade of 4 or more, and a duration of less than 3 months. Any patient with an uncontrolled infection, another autoimmune disease, pregnancy or lactation was excluded. Diagnoses were established on the basis of clinical symptoms, serum thyroxine and TRAb, thyroid ultrasound, and orbital computed tomography. PBMCs were separated from 10 ml of fresh peripheral blood using Ficoll-Paque density gradient centrifugation. Total RNA was extracted with Trizol reagent, and quality was checked on an Agilent 2100 Bioanalyzer. Beyond this particular receptor, the publication reports: Sample size was not statistically predetermined, and blinding of investigators to group allocation was not performed. In cross-validation, a model built on a 13 V-J signature told ophthalmopathy apart from stable hyperthyroidism with approximately 90% sensitivity and about 81% specificity, and in testing the same model reached 80%/75%. In validation, the model predicted progression to ophthalmopathy with around 71% sensitivity and around 72% specificity, a median of about six months before onset. Most expanded thyroid clonotypes (frequency above 0.001) were also detected in blood, suggesting blood repertoires may reflect thyroid immune responses.

Here V drops 7 bases and J drops 2 bases, and the junction holds 4 bases not matched to any gene. The CDR3 runs 14 residues from the cysteine to the phenylalanine. Here the CDR3 DNA is all that survives: 42 bases in frame from base 1. The germline V gene (reference sequence) yields LNHDA for CDR1 and SQIVND for CDR2. Amplification of TCR beta CDR3 regions was carried out from RNA transcripts. The TCR CDR3 was subjected to a first round of RT-PCR using the HTBI primer set and the Qiagen OneStep RT-PCR kit. A second multiplex PCR round built the libraries, followed by size selection and purification. Paired-end sequencing of the libraries was performed with 100 bp reads on an Illumina HiSeq2000. As for how the authors treated the data: SOAPnuke was used to process the raw data, with reads discarded if the reads contained adapters or uncalled bases, had a mean Phred below 15, or lacked an exact constant-primer or identifier match. COPE v1.2.5 was used to merge the high-quality paired reads, and each unique nucleotide sequence was defined as a clonotype. MiTCR v1.1 was used to align clonotypes to the IMGT TRBV, TRBD and TRBJ reference segments. The analysis included only V-J combinations with a frequency above 0.0001, which together covered 99% to 99.2% of the repertoires. The TCS score was defined as the ratio of F50 (clonal expansion) to E x V (chaos), calculated using BLOSUM62-based TCRdist between CDR3 peptides within each V-J. Welch's t-statistics and random forest reduced approximately 520 V-J features to 13, which were used in a naive Bayes classifier (R e1071). The public reads were reanalyzed by TCRdb: fastp trimming at Q25, MiXCR alignment, in-frame beta chains only. Every entry covers one CDR3 protein and lists the most common genes and DNA from its rows. The V and J calls reflect TCRdb's pipeline rather than the authors' work. Within this sample are about 640,000 distinct CDR3 sequences, with roughly 15% of them counted one time only. The ten largest clones take up around 12% of the sample.

The receptor's source is a woman between 45 and 60 years old with Graves' ophthalmopathy. Recombination joined TRBV19 with TRBJ1-5; TRBD1 fits 8 bases in the junction. The specimen was blood. The CDR3 loop reads CASTGGWGNQPQHF. The bases read TGTGCCAGTACAGGGGGCTGGGGCAATCAGCCCCAGCATTTT.